These 24 T cell receptor beta chains originate from one sample sequenced in a study of tumor-infiltrating lymphocytes in oesophageal squamous cell carcinoma. In TCRdb, the PCR reads were re-called with MiXCR into one record per CDR3 protein. The sample holds 15,000 to 20,000 distinct CDR3 sequences, roughly 40% seen once. Sequencing was carried out using normal esophageal tissue next to the tumor. Source of these receptors: a female donor with esophageal squamous cell carcinoma.

The chain joins TRBV7-4 to TRBJ2-1; 7 nucleotides line up with TRBD2. The V gene end was trimmed by 0 bases and the J gene end by 1 base; junction bases not matched to a gene: 6. CDR1 and CDR2 from the germline V gene are SGHVT and SQSDAQ. The CDR3 consists of 17 residues. The CDR3 DNA reads as TGTGCCAGCAGCTTAGCCTACGATAGCGGGTCCTACAATGAGCAGTTCTTC. This sequence encodes CASSLAYDSGSYNEQFF.

This clonotype was detected ten times or more. This chain uses TRBV6-1 with TRBJ2-5, with 8 nucleotides matching TRBD2. V dropped 2 bases and J dropped 11; count of bases not matched to a gene: 16. This CDR3 contains 16 residues. Germline CDR1 reads MNHNS; CDR2 reads SASEGT. The CDR3, as DNA: TGTGCCAGCAGTGAATCCTCCAGCGGGGGTTACAATGAGCAGTACTTC. As protein: CASSESSSGGYNEQYF.

A word on this clonotype: This may be a read error, as it is one base from a much larger clone. V is TRBV6-5 and J is TRBJ2-5, with 8 bases fitting TRBD1. The DNA end favors TRBJ2-1, so the J call may be wrong. The CDR3 consists of 16 residues. From germline, CDR1 is MNHEY and CDR2 SVGAGI. CDR3 bases: TGTGCCAGCAGTGATCCCCGACAGGGGATGAACTACGAGCAGTTCTTC. Encoded protein: CASSDPRQGMNYEQFF.

This clonotype was counted many times. The rearrangement uses TRBV12-3 or TRBV12-4 and TRBJ2-7; TRBD2 agrees at 7 bases. V trimming: 1 base; J trimming: 7 bases; junction bases outside the gene matches: 7. The length of the CDR3 is 14 residues. CDR3 amino acids: CASSLGGRSLEQYF. The CDR3 bases are TGTGCCAGCAGTTTAGGCGGGAGAAGTCTTGAGCAGTACTTC.

The chain is built from TRBV5-4 and TRBJ2-4; 7 bases map to TRBD1. TRBJ2-7 matches the DNA end more closely, so the J call is doubtful. The germline CDR1 and CDR2 sequences are SGHNT and YYREEE (reference sequence). The CDR3 consists of 15 residues. The CDR3 DNA follows: TGTGCCAGCAGCACGTCGCAGGGGGTCAATTACGAGCAGTACTTC. This codes for CASSTSQGVNYEQYF.

This clonotype was seen ten or more times. The chain is built from TRBV27 and TRBJ1-1, with D possibly TRBD1 on 6 matching bases. The CDR3 has 14 residues. The germline V gene has CDR1 MNHEY and CDR2 SMNVEV (reference sequence). Trimming pared 8 bases from V and 1 base from J, leaving 14 bases between. The CDR3 loop is CASGRDRKNTEAFF. The DNA of the CDR3 is TGTGCCAGCGGAAGAGACAGGAAGAACACTGAAGCTTTCTTT.

V gene TRBV7-3 combines with J gene TRBJ2-4; maybe TRBD2 (7 bases). The tail of the sequence fits TRBJ2-1 better, so the J call may be wrong. Germline V gives CDR1 SGHTA, CDR2 FQGTGA. The CDR3 sequence is 16 residues long. Here the CDR3 DNA reads TGTGCCAGCAGCTACGCCCGGGGGGCGGGTAGGAATGAGCAGTTCTTC. It specifies CASSYARGAGRNEQFF.

By share, this clonotype counts as medium-sized. The chain is built from TRBV10-3 and TRBJ2-6, with D possibly being TRBD1 (6 bases). Trimming stripped 2 bases from V and 0 bases from J, with 14 bases between. The CDR3 is 18 residues long. From germline, CDR1 is ENHRY and CDR2 SYGVKD. DNA for the CDR3: TGTGCCATCAGTGAGCCGGGACATCATGACTCTGGGGCCAACGTCCTGACTTTC. Translating it yields CAISEPGHHDSGANVLTF.

This chain connects TRBV6-6 to TRBJ2-5, with D maybe TRBD1 (6 bases). The better agreement between TRBJ2-7 and the DNA end casts doubt on the J call. Germline CDR1 is MNHNY and CDR2 is SVGAGI (reference sequence). This CDR3 region has 16 residues. The CDR3 nucleotides are TGTGCCAGCAGTTACTCGAACCGGGACACGATTTACGAGCAGTACTTC. This translates into CASSYSNRDTIYEQYF.

V usage is TRBV6-6 and J usage is TRBJ1-5; 10 bases are a match to TRBD1. After removal of 4 bases from V and 4 bases from J, the junction contained 4 bases not matched to a gene. Germline V CDR1 and CDR2: MNHNY, SVGAGI (reference sequence). The CDR3 consists of 15 residues. The CDR3 spells CASSWTGGPNQPQHF. The CDR3, as DNA: TGTGCCAGCAGTTGGACAGGGGGACCTAATCAGCCCCAGCATTTT.

This clonotype was detected many times. V and J are TRBV24-1 and TRBJ2-3; D may be TRBD1 (8 bases). Trimming took 6 bases from V and 3 from J, leaving 18 bases between them. The CDR3 sequence is 16 residues long. Germline CDR1 and CDR2: KGHDR and SFDVKD. The CDR3 loop is CATSTDREGWTDTQYF. DNA for the CDR3: TGTGCCACCAGTACGGACAGGGAGGGTTGGACAGATACGCAGTATTTT.

This clonotype was seen many times. The chain combines TRBV6-1 with TRBJ1-1; D is undetermined. Germline V lookup: CDR1 MNHNS, CDR2 SASEGT. This CDR3 comprises 14 residues. V lost 5 bases to trimming and J lost 5 bases, with 15 bases between them. CDR3 sequence: CASSPKGYRTEAFF. CDR3 coding DNA: TGTGCCAGCAGTCCAAAAGGGTATCGGACTGAAGCTTTCTTT.

This clonotype was counted ten times or more. The CDR3 DNA reads TGTGCCAGCAGTTCGCTGAGCGGGCTAGGCACTGAAGCTTTCTTT. Translated, it gives CASSSLSGLGTEAFF. The rearrangement links TRBV27 to TRBJ1-1; D remains unclear. The ends were cut back, 4 bases at V and 4 bases at J, with 16 bases in the middle. Germline CDR1 MNHEY, CDR2 SMNVEV (reference sequence). This CDR3 is built from 15 residues.

This clonotype appeared a few times. The junction does not match germline at one end; this may be a read error. The V gene is TRBV11-3, the J gene TRBJ1-6; D unresolved. The CDR3 is 14 residues long. Germline loops: CDR1 SGHNT, CDR2 YENEEA. This CDR3 is CASSLVLSSYEQYF. CDR3 nucleotides: TGTGCCAGCAGCTTAGTCCTCAGCTCCTACGAGCAGTACTTT.

This clonotype qualifies as medium-sized. This sequence joins TRBV7-3 and TRBJ2-1; TRBD2 matches at 14 bases. Germline loops: CDR1 SGHTA, CDR2 FQGTGA. Trimming took 5 bases from V and 6 from J; bases not matched to a gene: 9. The length of the CDR3 is 17 residues. The CDR3 sequence: CASSQTSGRAWGNEQFF. In nucleotides, the CDR3 is TGTGCCAGCAGCCAGACTAGCGGGAGGGCCTGGGGCAATGAGCAGTTCTTC. Supplemented by reference TRBV7-3 and TRBJ2-1, the full variable domain reads GAGVSQTPSNKVTEKGKYVELRCDPISGHTALYWYRQSLGQGPEFLIYFQGTGAADDSGLPNDRFFAVRPEGSVSTLKIQRTERGDSAVYLCASSQTSGRAWGNEQFFGPGTRLTVL.

The V gene is TRBV7-8, the J gene TRBJ2-5; D uncertain. The last part of the DNA fits TRBJ2-7 better; the J call may be wrong. The CDR3 spans 13 residues. CDR1 SGHVS and CDR2 FQNEAQ come from the germline V gene. This chain's CDR3 is CASSFGLAYEQYF. The CDR3 nucleotides read TGTGCCAGCAGCTTTGGATTAGCCTACGAGCAGTACTTC.

The chain uses TRBV10-2 and TRBJ2-3; 7 bases agree with TRBD1. Germline CDR1 WSHSY, CDR2 SAAADI. The CDR3 extends over 15 amino acids. The ends lost 2 bases at V and 3 bases at J; junction bases unmatched: 5. CDR3 nucleotide sequence: TGCGCCAGCAGTGAGGAACAGGGGCGTACAGATACGCAGTATTTT. It yields the protein CASSEEQGRTDTQYF.

This clonotype was observed at least ten times. The gene calls are TRBV24-1 and TRBJ2-5; possibly TRBD1 for D (5 bases). With 3 bases removed from V and 6 bases from J, the gap between germline ends came to 16 bases. The CDR3 length is 15 residues. Germline V lookup: CDR1 KGHDR, CDR2 SFDVKD. This CDR3 reads CATSDTSGRGKTQYF. DNA of the CDR3: TGTGCCACCAGTGATACCTCAGGAAGGGGAAAGACCCAGTACTTC.

V usage is TRBV7-4 and J usage is TRBJ2-5, with 11 bases aligning to TRBD2. The tail of the sequence fits TRBJ2-7 better, so the J call may be wrong. The length of the CDR3 is 13 residues. CDR1 and CDR2 from the germline V gene are SGHVT and SQSDAQ. The CDR3 loop reads CASSQGLADEQYF. Here the CDR3 DNA reads TGTGCCAGCAGCCAGGGACTAGCGGACGAGCAGTACTTC.

The V gene is TRBV7-3, the J gene TRBJ2-1, with TRBD2 identical over 11 bases. With 5 bases clipped from V and 8 bases from J, the junction kept 8 bases outside the gene matches. The CDR3 is 15 amino acids. Germline CDR1 is SGHTA and CDR2 is FQGTGA. CDR3 residues: CASSKLAGVMDEQFF. The CDR3 nucleotides read TGTGCCAGCAGCAAACTAGCGGGAGTTATGGATGAGCAGTTCTTC.

This clonotype appeared a few times. The chain combines TRBV7-2 with TRBJ2-2; D is possibly TRBD2 (7 bases). Germline CDR1 is SGHTA and CDR2 is FQGNSA. The CDR3 contains 15 residues. V lost 1 base to trimming and J lost 8 bases, with 14 bases between them. Here the CDR3 reads CASSLDRGAQGELFF. The CDR3 coding sequence is TGTGCCAGCAGCTTAGACCGGGGGGCGCAAGGGGAGCTGTTTTTT.

J is TRBJ2-3 and V is TRBV29-1, with 8 bases lining up with TRBD1. J lost 5 bases, V lost 4 bases, and 5 bases had no gene match. Looked up from germline, CDR1 is SQVTM and CDR2 is ANQGSEA. There are 13 residues in the CDR3. CDR3 sequence: CSVVSGGVDTQYF. In DNA form, the CDR3 reads TGCAGCGTTGTCTCAGGGGGCGTAGATACGCAGTATTTT.

V gene TRBV18 combines with J gene TRBJ2-3; D is tentatively TRBD1 or TRBD2 (6 bases each). The DNA end favors TRBJ2-7, so the J call may be wrong. CDR3 length: 13 residues. From germline, CDR1 is KGHSH and CDR2 LQKENI. For the CDR3, the DNA is TGTGCCAGCGCGGGGATAACAGGGTACGAGCAGTACTTC. Encoded protein: CASAGITGYEQYF.

The chain joins TRBV27 to TRBJ2-5, with 9 nucleotides matching TRBD2. Matching the DNA end better, TRBJ2-1 makes the J call doubtful. Germline V gene data show CDR1 as MNHEY and CDR2 as SMNVEV (reference sequence). The CDR3 length is 17 residues. The CDR3 coding sequence is TGTGCCAGCAGTTTATGGGCAGCGGGAGGCGGATACAATGAGCAGTTCTTC. Amino acids: CASSLWAAGGGYNEQFF.